This T cell receptor beta chain appears in the sequencing data of a study of cytomegalovirus exposure and HLA in healthy donors (dated by TCRdb to about 2017). Background on the whole study: According to a later analysis, one platform produced both the 100 to 150 validation repertoires and the 666 repertoires of the first cohort. A separate validation cohort of roughly 130 different subjects was used in addition to the approximately 700-subject first cohort. The aim of the study was to test whether cataloging public T cell receptors could identify signatures of past pathogen exposure. To predict cytomegalovirus infection status, the study combined high-throughput TCR immunosequencing, statistical association of individual TCRs with disease status, and machine learning.

The germline V gene sets CDR1 to SGHDT and CDR2 to YYEEEE. Its CDR3 holds 15 amino acids, cysteine through phenylalanine. Of all the DNA, just the CDR3 is kept, 45 bases in frame from base 1. The V and J ends are trimmed by 0 bases and 3 bases, leaving 10 bases between them. Beyond this particular receptor, the publication reports: Of the cluster scores, about 94% were above 0 in a later analysis, which found that TCRs clustered in the first cohort also tended to co-occur in the 95 to 150 validation repertoires. The study gave a list of some 150 TCR beta chains associated with cytomegalovirus. In vitro tests confirmed that a few of the cytomegalovirus-associated TCR beta chains recognize cytomegalovirus antigens. The classifier was reported to diagnose cytomegalovirus status with high specificity and sensitivity in both the original and validation cohorts. The validation cohort had no HLA typing available for a later analysis, so co-occurrence within that cohort was assessed over all 120 or so repertoires. Most TCR sequences were observed very rarely across donors, whereas some public TCRs were present in many individuals. According to the authors, the approach could potentially be generalized to other disease states and immunological phenotypes.

Separate from the approximately 700-subject first cohort, the validation cohort of 90 to 150 subjects was the group to which the donors belonged. Library generation was performed with the immunoSEQ multiplex PCR assay. Concerning the study's data processing: A statistical classification framework was built for diagnosing cytomegalovirus status from the catalog of TCR beta chain sequences. Entries here come from immuneACCESS through TCRdb and include only in-frame sequences with V and J called. Some clones fail to appear in such tables; in the studies checked, an unresolved V gene covers under half of the shortfall, and the cause of the remainder is unknown. The V and J calls and clone size come from that table; D and trimming were worked out from the DNA. Within this sample are 100,000 to 150,000 clones, with over 90% of them counted one time only. The top ten hold more than 0.9% of the sample.

With respect to this clone: The specificity of this receptor is unknown. No per-base quality is available; no much larger clone lies one base away.

This receptor chain uses TRBV5-6 and TRBJ1-3, with the D gene not clear enough to name. The sequence was obtained from a young woman in good health and CMV-seronegative. Sequences were obtained from PBMCs. The encoded CDR3 is CASSLGWEDGNTIYF. The bases read TGTGCCAGCAGCTTGGGCTGGGAGGATGGAAACACCATATATTTT.